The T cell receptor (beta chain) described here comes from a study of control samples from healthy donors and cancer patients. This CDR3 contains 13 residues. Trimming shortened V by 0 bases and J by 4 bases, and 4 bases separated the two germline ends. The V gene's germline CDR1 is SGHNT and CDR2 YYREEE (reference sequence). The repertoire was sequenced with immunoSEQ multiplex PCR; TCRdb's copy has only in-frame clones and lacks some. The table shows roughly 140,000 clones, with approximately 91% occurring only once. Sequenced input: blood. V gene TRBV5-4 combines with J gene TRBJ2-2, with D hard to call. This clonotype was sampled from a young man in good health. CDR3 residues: CASSLALTGELFF. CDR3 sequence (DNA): TGTGCCAGCAGCTTGGCCCTCACCGGGGAGCTGTTTTTT.